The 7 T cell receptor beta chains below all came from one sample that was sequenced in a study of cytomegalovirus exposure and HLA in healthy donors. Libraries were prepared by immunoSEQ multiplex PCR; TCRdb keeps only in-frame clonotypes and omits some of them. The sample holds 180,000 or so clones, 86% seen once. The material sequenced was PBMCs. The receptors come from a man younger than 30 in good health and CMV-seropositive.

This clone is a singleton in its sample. The CDR3 sequence: CSVQRRSDYEQYF. The CDR3 DNA reads as TGCAGCGTCCAAAGGCGTAGCGACTACGAGCAGTACTTC. The gene calls are TRBV29-1 and TRBJ2-7; tentatively, D is TRBD2 (5 bases). The germline CDR1 and CDR2 sequences are SQVTM and ANQGSEA. The CDR3 covers 13 residues. Between the trimmed V and J ends, which lost 6 bases and 3 bases, there was a span of 15 bases.

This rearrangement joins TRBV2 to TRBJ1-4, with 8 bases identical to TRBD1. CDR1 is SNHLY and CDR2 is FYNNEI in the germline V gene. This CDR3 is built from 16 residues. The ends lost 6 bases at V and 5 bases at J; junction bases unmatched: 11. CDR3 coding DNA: TGTGCCAGCAGCAACCGGGACAGGCCTTCCAATGAAAAACTGTTTTTT. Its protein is CASSNRDRPSNEKLFF.

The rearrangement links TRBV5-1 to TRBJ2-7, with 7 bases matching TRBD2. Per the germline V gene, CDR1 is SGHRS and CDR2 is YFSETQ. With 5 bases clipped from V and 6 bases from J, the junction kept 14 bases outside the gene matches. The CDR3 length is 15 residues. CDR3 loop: CASRSSSGITGEQYF. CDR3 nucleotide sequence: TGCGCCAGCAGGTCTTCTAGCGGCATTACGGGCGAGCAGTACTTC. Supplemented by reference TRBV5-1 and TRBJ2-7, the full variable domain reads KAGVTQTPRYLIKTRGQQVTLSCSPISGHRSVSWYQQTPGQGLQFLFEYFSETQRNKGNFPGRFSGRQFSNSRSEMNVSTLELGDSALYLCASRSSSGITGEQYFGPGTRLTVT.

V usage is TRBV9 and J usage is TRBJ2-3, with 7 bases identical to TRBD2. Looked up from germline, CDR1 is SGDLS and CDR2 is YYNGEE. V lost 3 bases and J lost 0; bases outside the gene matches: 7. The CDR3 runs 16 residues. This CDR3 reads CASSAYPSGSTDTQYF. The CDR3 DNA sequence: TGTGCCAGCAGCGCCTACCCTAGCGGAAGCACAGATACGCAGTATTTT.

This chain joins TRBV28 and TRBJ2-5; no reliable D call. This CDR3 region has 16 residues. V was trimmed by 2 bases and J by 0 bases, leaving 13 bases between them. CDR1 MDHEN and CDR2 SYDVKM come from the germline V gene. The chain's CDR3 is CASSLTWRRNQETQYF. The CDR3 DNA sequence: TGTGCCAGCAGTTTAACCTGGCGGCGAAACCAAGAGACCCAGTACTTC.

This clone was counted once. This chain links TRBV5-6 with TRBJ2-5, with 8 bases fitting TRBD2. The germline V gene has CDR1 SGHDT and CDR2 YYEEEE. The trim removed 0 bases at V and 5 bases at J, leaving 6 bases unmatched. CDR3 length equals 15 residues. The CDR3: CASSLGIAGMETQYF. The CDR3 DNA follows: TGTGCCAGCAGCTTGGGGATAGCGGGAATGGAGACCCAGTACTTC.

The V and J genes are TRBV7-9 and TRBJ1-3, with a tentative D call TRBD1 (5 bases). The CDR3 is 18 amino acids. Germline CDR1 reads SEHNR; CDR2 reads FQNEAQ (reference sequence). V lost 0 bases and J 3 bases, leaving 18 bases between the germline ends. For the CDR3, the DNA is TGTGCCAGCAGCTTAGCCCTACTCCAGGGTCTGGGTGGAAACACCATATATTTT. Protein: CASSLALLQGLGGNTIYF. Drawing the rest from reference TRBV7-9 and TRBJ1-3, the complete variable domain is DTGVSQNPRHKITKRGQNVTFRCDPISEHNRLYWYRQTLGQGPEFLTYFQNEAQLEKSRLLSDRFSAERPKGSFSTLEIQRTEQGDSAMYLCASSLALLQGLGGNTIYFGEGSWLTVV.